This T cell receptor (beta chain) was identified in a study of blood T cell repertoires in COVID-19 (dated by TCRdb to the early 2020s). At the level of the whole study: The collaborator samples originated in the United States, Italy and Spain and spanned the acute and convalescent phases of COVID-19. The prospective study material was composed of cDNA or gDNA derived from T cells, B-cell-depleted T cells, or PBMCs. Deeply sampled blood TCRbeta repertoires from subjects exposed to, actively infected with, or recovered from COVID-19 were included in the dataset. The repertoires were released in a freely available public database meant as a resource for research on the immune response to SARS-CoV-2. Samples were obtained from the ongoing ImmuneRACE study (first 160 participants) and from over 1,000 subjects provided by 6 global collaborators. Nearly every sample came with metadata listing a de-identified subject ID, COVID-19 status, age in years and sex. Where HLA class I and class II types were available, the types were taken from metadata supplied by the sample provider, not from assay-based typing. Study-wide conclusions, independent of this receptor: Clinical and demographic metadata were provided uncurated, with the amount varying by source and participant.

One collaborating source in Seattle enrolled patients during active infection and followed them longitudinally through the course of disease. The collaborating institutions used their own protocols to collect whole blood in K2EDTA tubes. For TCRbeta analysis, collaborators shipped samples in one of three forms: frozen whole blood, isolated PBMCs, or DNA extracted from either of those sample types. The immunoSEQ Assay, a bias-controlled multiplex PCR, was used to amplify TCRbeta CDR3 regions from genomic DNA. On the authors' methods: The number of nucleated cells in each sample was estimated by amplification of reference gene primers within the assay. Sequence reads were collapsed and filtered to measure the absolute abundance of every unique TCRbeta CDR3 rearrangement. For each sample, productive Simpson clonality was calculated as the square root of Simpson's diversity index across productive rearrangements. Sourced from immuneACCESS, this table was stored by TCRdb with only in-frame sequences that have V and J called. A share of the clones is absent; for the studies checked, an unresolved V gene accounts for under half, and the remainder has no known explanation. Clone size and the V and J calls come from that table; the DNA yielded D and trimming. This sample lists around 250,000 clones; about 84% were detected once. Of the sample, 5% to 7% is held by the ten largest clones.

Note on this clone: Its specific antigen is unknown. Base qualities were left out, and no much larger clone turns up one base away.

CDR1 and CDR2 (SGHVS, FQNEAQ) derive from the germline V gene. The CDR3 holds 16 amino acids from the cysteine to the phenylalanine. The only DNA kept is the CDR3, 48 bases in frame from the first base. At the junction V is shortened by 1 base and J by 12 bases, with 22 bases in between. The sample consisted of peripheral blood. The V and J segments used are TRBV7-8 and TRBJ2-1, with TRBD1 perhaps the D gene, on 5 matching bases. The TCR comes from a woman of 80 years or more with COVID-19, enrolled during active disease. Here is the DNA: TGTGCCAGCAGCTTAGGGAAAGGGCAGGGAAGACGTGGGCAGTTCTTC. Its amino acids are CASSLGKGQGRRGQFF.